Shown below are 9 T cell receptor beta chains from a single sample sequenced in a study of blood T cells in healthy people across ages. A second PCR of 7 to 11 cycles used a sample-barcoded 5' primer and a J-beta primer mix. TCRdb analysed the 5' RACE reads with MiXCR anew, one entry per CDR3 protein. This table holds around 1,500,000 distinct CDR3 sequences, 28% found once. Sequencing was performed on blood. All receptors come from a woman aged 25 to 39 in good health.

This clonotype has only a few counts. The rearrangement links TRBV9 to TRBJ2-5, with D hard to call. Trimming left V 7 bases short and J 5 bases short, with 9 bases between. Germline CDR1 SGDLS, CDR2 YYNGEE. This CDR3 region has 11 residues. CDR3 nucleotides: TGTGCCAGCCCGGGCCGGGAGACCCAGTACTTC. Protein sequence: CASPGRETQYF.

The chain employs TRBV19 and TRBJ2-7; 10 nucleotides agree with TRBD1. This CDR3 is built from 15 residues. Trimming cost V 3 bases and J 3 bases; bases outside gene matches: 5. Germline V CDR1 and CDR2: LNHDA, SQIVND (reference sequence). This CDR3 reads CASSMGDRGYYEQYF. The CDR3 DNA sequence: TGTGCCAGTAGTATGGGGGACAGGGGATACTACGAGCAGTACTTC.

Notes on this clonotype: Compared with germline, one end of the junction differs, possibly owing to a read error. The rearrangement joins TRBV20-1 to TRBJ1-6, with TRBD1 identical over 8 bases. This CDR3 contains 14 residues. Germline CDR1 DFQATT, CDR2 SNEGSKA (reference sequence). The CDR3 loop is CSAREDRDSSPPHF. The CDR3 DNA reads TGCAGTGCTAGGGAGGACAGGGATTCTTCACCCCCCCACTTT.

As concerns this clonotype: Possible read error: a much larger clone is one base away. The rearrangement uses TRBV7-9 and TRBJ2-5, with D perhaps matching TRBD2 (6 bases). The CDR3 loop spans 16 amino acids. CDR1 and CDR2 from the germline V gene are SEHNR and FQNEAQ (reference sequence). The DNA of the CDR3 is TGTGCCTGCAGCTTATTACTCGGCGGGGATGAAGAGACCCAGTACTTC. This sequence encodes CACSLLLGGDEETQYF.

This clonotype has a count of ten or more. This chain uses TRBV4-3 with TRBJ2-5; D uncertain. CDR3 length equals 13 residues. Trimming removed 1 base from V and 7 bases from J, with 10 bases in between. Germline CDR1 reads LGHNA; CDR2 reads YSLEER. CDR3 coding DNA: TGCGCCAGCAGCCAAGTGGAAGGTGGGACCCAGTACTTC. Amino acids: CASSQVEGGTQYF.

This clonotype has only a few counts. This chain joins TRBV29-1 and TRBJ2-5; TRBD1 might be the D (6 bases). V was trimmed by 3 bases and J by 0 bases, leaving 11 bases between them. This CDR3 is 14 amino acids long. CDR1 and CDR2 (germline): SQVTM, ANQGSEA. This CDR3 reads CSVETHRDQETQYF. The CDR3 DNA is TGCAGCGTTGAGACCCACAGGGACCAAGAGACCCAGTACTTC.

This clonotype was seen a handful of times. The chain employs TRBV20-1 and TRBJ2-2; 11 bases map to TRBD1. The CDR3 is 17 amino acids. The ends lost 0 bases at V and 7 bases at J; junction bases unmatched: 10. Germline V lookup: CDR1 DFQATT, CDR2 SNEGSKA (reference sequence). CDR3 nucleotides: TGCAGTGCTAGAGATCCGGATGGACAGGGGGCGAACGGGGAGCTGTTTTTT. It encodes CSARDPDGQGANGELFF.

The genes are TRBV12-3 or TRBV12-4 and TRBJ2-5, with D perhaps matching TRBD2 (6 bases). This CDR3 is 12 amino acids long. V shed 8 bases and J shed 9 bases, with 16 bases lying between them. The CDR3 sequence is CASGGNRRAQYF. CDR3 DNA: TGTGCCAGCGGCGGGAATAGGCGGGCCCAGTACTTC.

Of note for this clonotype: The junction and the germline gene differ at one end; a read error may be behind it. J is TRBJ2-7 and V is TRBV7-2, with D tentatively TRBD1 (5 bases). The CDR3 totals 14 residues. The germline gives CDR1 SGHTA, CDR2 FQGNSA. The CDR3 region is CASSSGPPNYGQYF. The CDR3 DNA reads TGTGCCAGCAGCTCAGGGCCCCCCAACTACGGGCAGTACTTC.